This T cell receptor (beta chain) was found in a study of T cells after yellow fever vaccination. A process of 5'RACE template switching, which added a universal primer site and UMIs, was used to make TCR cDNA. One entry per CDR3 protein results from TCRdb running MiXCR on the 5' RACE reads. The sample lists about 340,000 distinct CDR3 sequences, approximately 13% occurring once. Germline CDR1 is SGDLS and CDR2 is YYNGEE. CDR3 length: 14 amino acids. Trimming stripped 2 bases from V and 5 bases from J, with 13 bases between. Points on this clonotype: Its antigen is not known.

Overall study results and limits: Post-booster reappearance was seen for most primary-vaccination clones (around 97% CD4, around 90% CD8). The secondary response was weaker but peaked faster, day 5 versus 15. Clonotypes shared by both compartments, CD4 and CD8, made up a small share.

This clonotype was sampled from a young man who received the YFV17D yellow fever vaccine. The sequencing here drew on CD4+ T cells sorted from PBMCs, taken 15 days after the yellow fever booster vaccination. This chain links TRBV9 with TRBJ2-5; D not resolved. The CDR3 sequence is CASSVNMGSETQYF. The CDR3 DNA is TGTGCCAGCAGCGTGAATATGGGTTCGGAGACCCAGTACTTC.